The table lists the clone carrying this TCR beta chain with a few counts. Using immunoSEQ multiplex PCR, the repertoire was profiled, and TCRdb retains in-frame clones only, with some absent. The repertoire consists of under 300,000 clones, with under 90% occurring once and the leading ten covering roughly a sixth. The data stem from a study of blood T cell repertoires in COVID-19. Sequencing was done on a sample of PBMCs or T cells enriched from blood (not recorded which). This TCR came from a man younger than 30 who had recovered from COVID-19.

CDR3 loop: CASSFADSNQPQHF. For the CDR3, the DNA is TGTGCCAGCAGTTTCGCAGATAGCAATCAGCCCCAGCATTTT. This chain joins TRBV27 and TRBJ1-5; no clear D gene. Trimming shortened V by 3 bases and J by 0 bases, and 6 bases separated the two germline ends. The CDR3 is made up of 14 amino acids. Germline CDR1 MNHEY, CDR2 SMNVEV (reference sequence).